This T cell receptor beta chain comes out of a study of post-analysis software for immune sequencing data. Study results and limitations: Comparison of patients with controls showed about 5 TRBV segments more frequent in patients, TRBV5-6, TRBV5-1 and TRBV20-1 among them.

With regard to this clonotype: Its specificity is unknown.

Unique-molecular-identifier-tagged TCR beta cDNA libraries were used. TCRdb fed the PCR reads into MiXCR, producing one record per CDR3 protein. The sample lists a few hundred thousand distinct CDR3 sequences, roughly 30% occurring once. The V end lost 9 bases, the J end lost 4 bases, and 15 bases lay between the germline ends. Germline CDR1 is MNHEY and CDR2 is SVGAGI. The CDR3 covers 13 residues. The sample was blood. The chain joins TRBV6-5 to TRBJ1-2; tentative D call: TRBD1 (5 bases). This clonotype was obtained from a girl aged 5 to 17 with multiple sclerosis. The CDR3 is CASGRENVYGYTF. The CDR3 DNA follows: TGTGCCAGTGGCAGGGAGAACGTCTATGGCTACACCTTC.